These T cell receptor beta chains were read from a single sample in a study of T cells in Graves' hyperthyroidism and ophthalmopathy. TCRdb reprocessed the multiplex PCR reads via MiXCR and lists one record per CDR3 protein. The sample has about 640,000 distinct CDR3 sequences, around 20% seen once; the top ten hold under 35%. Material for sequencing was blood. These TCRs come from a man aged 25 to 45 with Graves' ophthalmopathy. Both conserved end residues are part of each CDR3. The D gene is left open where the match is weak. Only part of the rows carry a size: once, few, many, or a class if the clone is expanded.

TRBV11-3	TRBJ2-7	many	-	CASSPRGRGSEQYF	TGTGCCAGCAGCCCCAGAGGACGCGGGTCCGAGCAGTACTTC
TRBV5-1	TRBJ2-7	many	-	CASSLGGAASSYEQYF	TGCGCCAGCAGCTTGGGAGGGGCAGCTAGCTCCTACGAGCAGTACTTC
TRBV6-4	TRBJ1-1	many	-	CASSADWNTEAFF	TGTGCCAGCAGTGCCGATTGGAACACTGAAGCTTTCTTT
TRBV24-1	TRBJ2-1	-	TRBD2	CATSDPTSGRANEQFF	TGTGCCACCAGTGATCCGACTAGCGGGAGGGCCAATGAGCAGTTCTTC
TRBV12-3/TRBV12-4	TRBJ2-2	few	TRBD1	CASIQGVNTGELFF	TGTGCCAGTATTCAGGGGGTGAACACCGGGGAGCTGTTTTTT
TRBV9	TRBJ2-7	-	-	CASSVGQTTAYEQYF	TGTGCCAGCAGCGTAGGGCAGACTACAGCCTACGAGCAGTACTTC
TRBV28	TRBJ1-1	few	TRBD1	CASSSGFRGITEAFF	TGTGCCAGCAGTTCCGGATTCAGGGGGATCACTGAAGCTTTCTTT
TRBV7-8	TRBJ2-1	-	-	CASRTAPYNEQFF	TGTGCCAGCAGAACCGCGCCCTACAATGAGCAGTTCTTC
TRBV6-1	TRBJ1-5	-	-	CASSEHDSSQPQHF	TGTGCCAGCAGTGAACATGACAGCTCTCAGCCCCAGCATTTT
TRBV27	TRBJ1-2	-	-	CASRSWDFDGYTF	TGTGCCAGCAGATCGTGGGATTTCGATGGCTACACCTTC
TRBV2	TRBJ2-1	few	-	CASAVVATLSTPIDNEQFF	TGTGCCAGCGCAGTGGTGGCTACACTTTCTACCCCTATCGACAATGAGCAGTTCTTC
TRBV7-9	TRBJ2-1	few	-	CASSLPDYPYNEQFF	TGTGCCAGCAGCTTGCCCGACTACCCCTACAATGAGCAGTTCTTC
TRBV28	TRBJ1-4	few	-	CASSSSLRGTIEKLFF	TGTGCCAGCAGTTCCTCACTTAGAGGGACAATAGAAAAACTGTTTTTT
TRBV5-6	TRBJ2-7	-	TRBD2	CASSPLRDYSYEQYF	TGTGCCAGCAGCCCGCTCAGGGACTATTCCTACGAGCAGTACTTC
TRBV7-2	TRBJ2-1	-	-	CASSRSAGYNEQFF	TGTGCCAGCAGCCGGAGCGCGGGTTACAATGAGCAGTTCTTC
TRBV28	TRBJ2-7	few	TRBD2	CASSFPLAEGSYEQYF	TGTGCCAGCAGTTTCCCTCTAGCGGAGGGCTCCTACGAGCAGTACTTC
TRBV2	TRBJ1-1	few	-	CASRAEMNTEAFF	TGTGCCAGCAGAGCAGAGATGAACACTGAAGCTTTCTTT
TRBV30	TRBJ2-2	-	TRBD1	CAFLPTGKNTGELFF	TGTGCCTTCCTTCCGACAGGGAAAAACACCGGGGAGCTGTTTTTT
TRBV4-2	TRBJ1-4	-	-	CASSQDSGRLHEKLFF	TGTGCCAGCAGCCAAGATAGTGGCAGGTTACACGAAAAACTGTTTTTT
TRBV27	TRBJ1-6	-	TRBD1	CASSLLGQRNSPLHF	TGTGCCAGCAGCTTGCTGGGACAGAGGAATTCACCCCTCCACTTT
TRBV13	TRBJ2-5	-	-	CASSLEGGLAGTQYF	TGTGCCAGCAGCTTAGAGGGCGGCCTAGCAGGGACCCAGTACTTC
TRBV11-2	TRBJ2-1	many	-	CASSLGWETHNEQFF	TGTGCCAGCAGCTTAGGCTGGGAGACACACAATGAGCAGTTCTTC
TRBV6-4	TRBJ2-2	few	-	CASSEEQLGELFF	TGTGCCAGCAGTGAAGAACAACTCGGGGAGCTGTTTTTT
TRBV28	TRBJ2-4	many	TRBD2	CASNGLAGGDFIQYF	TGTGCCAGCAACGGACTAGCGGGAGGTGACTTCATTCAGTACTTC
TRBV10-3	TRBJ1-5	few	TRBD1	CAIRDRDGQPQHF	TGTGCCATCAGGGACAGGGATGGGCAGCCCCAGCATTTT